The source of this T cell receptor (beta chain) is a study of T-cell memory formation after mild COVID-19. This clonotype was found a few times. Antigen specificity is unknown. The germline CDR1 and CDR2 sequences are KGHSH and LQKENI. The CDR3 loop spans 16 amino acids. V gave up 4 bases and J gave up 3 bases, with 16 bases separating them. Regarding the study as a whole: The pre-infection memory compartment contained some responding clones, suggesting cross-reactive memory joined. The second-wave clones peaking on day 37 were not confirmed as SARS-CoV-2-specific. Clones contracting over day 15 to 85 were CD4/CD8 balanced, with later expanders leaning CD4+. Shrinking CD4+ clones were chiefly CM and EM; CD8+ ones were chiefly EMRA.

Via MiXCR, TCRdb re-called the 5' RACE reads, giving one row per CDR3 protein. The sample shows about 560,000 distinct CDR3 sequences, about a sixth of them seen only once. This clonotype was obtained from an adult woman who had mild COVID-19 (a few samples of this study predate the infection). Cell type and time point are not known. Sequencing was done on a sample of PBMCs or a T cell subset sorted from them (not recorded which). This chain uses TRBV18 with TRBJ1-3, with D possibly TRBD1 on 5 matching bases. The CDR3 sequence: CASSRDDPGLGNTIYF. The CDR3 coding sequence is TGTGCCAGCTCACGCGACGATCCGGGACTTGGAAACACCATATATTTT.